In this sample, the clone carrying this T cell receptor (beta chain) turned up many times. The data were taken from a study of T cells after yellow fever vaccination. CDR3 length equals 14 residues. In germline, CDR1 is SQVTM, CDR2 ANQGSEA. V was pared by 7 bases and J by 0 bases, with 12 bases between. MiXCR, run by TCRdb on the 5' RACE reads, gives a single entry per CDR3 protein. This table holds 150,000 to 200,000 distinct CDR3 sequences, approximately 6.2% found once. The chain uses TRBV29-1 and TRBJ1-4; tentative D call: TRBD1 (6 bases). The sequenced sample was CD4+ T cells sorted from PBMCs, obtained on the day of the first yellow fever vaccination. The TCR comes from a man in his late teens or twenties who received the YFV17D yellow fever vaccine. The CDR3 region has the DNA TGCAGCGCTAGGGACACTGCAACTAATGAAAAACTGTTTTTT. It is translated as CSARDTATNEKLFF. Full variable domain (outside the CDR3, taken from reference TRBV29-1 and TRBJ1-4): SAVISQKPSRDICQRGTSLTIQCQVDSQVTMMFWYRQQPGQSLTLIATANQGSEATYESGFVIDKFPISRPNLTFSTLTVSNMSPEDSSIYLCSARDTATNEKLFFGSGTQLSVL.